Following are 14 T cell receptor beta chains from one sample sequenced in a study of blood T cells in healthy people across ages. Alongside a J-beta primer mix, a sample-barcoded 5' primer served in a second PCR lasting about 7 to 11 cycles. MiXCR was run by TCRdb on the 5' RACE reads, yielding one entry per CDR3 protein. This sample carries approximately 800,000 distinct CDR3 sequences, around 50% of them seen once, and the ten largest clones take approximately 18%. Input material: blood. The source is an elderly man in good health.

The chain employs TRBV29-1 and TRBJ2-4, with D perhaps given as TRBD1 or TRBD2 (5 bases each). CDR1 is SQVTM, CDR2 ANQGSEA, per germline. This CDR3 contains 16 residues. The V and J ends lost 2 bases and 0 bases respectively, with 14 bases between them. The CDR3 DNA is TGCAGCGTTGAATTGGGCTCGGGGACAGCCAAAAACATTCAGTACTTC. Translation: CSVELGSGTAKNIQYF.

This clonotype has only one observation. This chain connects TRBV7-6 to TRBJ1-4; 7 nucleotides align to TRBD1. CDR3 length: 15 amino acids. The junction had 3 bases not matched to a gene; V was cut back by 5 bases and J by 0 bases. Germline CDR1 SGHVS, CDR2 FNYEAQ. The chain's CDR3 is CASSIDRATNEKLFF. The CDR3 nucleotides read TGTGCCAGCAGCATAGACAGGGCAACTAATGAAAAACTGTTTTTT.

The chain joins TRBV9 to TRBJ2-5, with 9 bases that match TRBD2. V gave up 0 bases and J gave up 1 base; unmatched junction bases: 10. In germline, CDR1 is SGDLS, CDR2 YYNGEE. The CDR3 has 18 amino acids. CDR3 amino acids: CASSVEIAGDQIQETQYF. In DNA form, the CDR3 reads TGTGCCAGCAGCGTAGAGATAGCGGGAGACCAAATCCAAGAGACCCAGTACTTC.

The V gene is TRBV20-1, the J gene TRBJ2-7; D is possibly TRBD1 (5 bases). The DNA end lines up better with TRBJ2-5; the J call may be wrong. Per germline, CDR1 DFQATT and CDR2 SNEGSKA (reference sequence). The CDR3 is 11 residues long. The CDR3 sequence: CSARVGATQYF. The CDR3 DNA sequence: TGCAGTGCTAGAGTTGGGGCGACCCAGTACTTC.

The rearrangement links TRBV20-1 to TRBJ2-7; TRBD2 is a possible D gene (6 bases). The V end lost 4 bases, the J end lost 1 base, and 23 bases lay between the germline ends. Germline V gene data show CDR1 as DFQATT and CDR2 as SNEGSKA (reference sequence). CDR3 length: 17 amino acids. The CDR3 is CSATTEPIRGTSYEQYF. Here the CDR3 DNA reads TGCAGTGCTACTACAGAACCTATCCGGGGGACTTCCTACGAGCAGTACTTC.

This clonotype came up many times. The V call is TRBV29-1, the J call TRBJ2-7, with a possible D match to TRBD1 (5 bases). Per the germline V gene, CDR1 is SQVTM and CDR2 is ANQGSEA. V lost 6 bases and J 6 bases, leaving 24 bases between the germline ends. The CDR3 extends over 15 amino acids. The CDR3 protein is CSVVALSRFQGEQYF. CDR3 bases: TGCAGCGTCGTTGCTCTATCCCGTTTCCAGGGCGAGCAGTACTTC.

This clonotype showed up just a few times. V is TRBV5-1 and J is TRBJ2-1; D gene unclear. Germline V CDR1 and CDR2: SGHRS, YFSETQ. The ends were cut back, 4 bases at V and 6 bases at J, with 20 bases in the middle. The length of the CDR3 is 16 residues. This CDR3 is CASSRASNIDANEQFF. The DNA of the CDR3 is TGCGCCAGCAGCCGAGCTAGTAATATCGATGCCAATGAGCAGTTCTTC. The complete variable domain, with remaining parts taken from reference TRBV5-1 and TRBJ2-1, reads KAGVTQTPRYLIKTRGQQVTLSCSPISGHRSVSWYQQTPGQGLQFLFEYFSETQRNKGNFPGRFSGRQFSNSRSEMNVSTLELGDSALYLCASSRASNIDANEQFFGPGTRLTVL.

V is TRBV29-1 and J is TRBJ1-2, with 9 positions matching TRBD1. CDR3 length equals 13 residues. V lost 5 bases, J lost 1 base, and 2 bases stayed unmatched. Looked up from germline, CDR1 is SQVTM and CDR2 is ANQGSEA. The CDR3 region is CSVTGGDNYGYTF. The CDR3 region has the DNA TGCAGCGTTACAGGGGGCGATAACTATGGCTACACCTTC.

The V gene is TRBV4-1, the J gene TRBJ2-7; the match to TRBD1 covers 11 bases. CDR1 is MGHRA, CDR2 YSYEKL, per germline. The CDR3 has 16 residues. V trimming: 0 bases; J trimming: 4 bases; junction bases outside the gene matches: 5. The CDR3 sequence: CASSQDRTGGWYEQYF. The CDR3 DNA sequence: TGCGCCAGCAGCCAAGATCGGACAGGGGGCTGGTACGAGCAGTACTTC.

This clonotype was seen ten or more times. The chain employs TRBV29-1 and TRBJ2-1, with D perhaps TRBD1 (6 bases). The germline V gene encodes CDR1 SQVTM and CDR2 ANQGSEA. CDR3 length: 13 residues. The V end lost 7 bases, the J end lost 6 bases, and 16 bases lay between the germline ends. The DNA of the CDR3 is TGCAGCGGTGGGCAGGGGATTGGCAATGAGCAGTTCTTC. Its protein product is CSGGQGIGNEQFF.

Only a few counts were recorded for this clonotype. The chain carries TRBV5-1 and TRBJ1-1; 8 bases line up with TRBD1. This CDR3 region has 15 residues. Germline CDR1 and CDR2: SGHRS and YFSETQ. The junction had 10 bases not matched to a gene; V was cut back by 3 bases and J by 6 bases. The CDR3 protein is CASSSRGQGASEAFF. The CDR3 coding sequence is TGCGCCAGCAGCTCTAGGGGGCAGGGGGCCTCTGAAGCTTTCTTT.

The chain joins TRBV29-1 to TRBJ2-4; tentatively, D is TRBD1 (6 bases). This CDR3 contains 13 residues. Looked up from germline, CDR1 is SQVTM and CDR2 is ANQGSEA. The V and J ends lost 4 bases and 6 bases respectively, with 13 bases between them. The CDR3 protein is CSVGDTLGNIQYF. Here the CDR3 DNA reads TGCAGCGTTGGGGACACGCTGGGAAACATTCAGTACTTC.

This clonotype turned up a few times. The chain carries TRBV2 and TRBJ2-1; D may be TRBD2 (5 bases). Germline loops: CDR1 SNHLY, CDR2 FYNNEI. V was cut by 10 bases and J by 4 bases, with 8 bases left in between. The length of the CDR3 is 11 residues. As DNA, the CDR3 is TGTGCCACCCGAGGGTACAATGAGCAGTTCTTC. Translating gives CATRGYNEQFF.

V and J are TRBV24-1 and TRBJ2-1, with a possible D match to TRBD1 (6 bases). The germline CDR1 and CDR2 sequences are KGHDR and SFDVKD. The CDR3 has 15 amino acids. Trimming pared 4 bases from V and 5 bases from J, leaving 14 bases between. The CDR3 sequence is CATSDRDTVHNEQFF. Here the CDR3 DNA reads TGTGCCACCAGTGACCGGGACACGGTACACAATGAGCAGTTCTTC.